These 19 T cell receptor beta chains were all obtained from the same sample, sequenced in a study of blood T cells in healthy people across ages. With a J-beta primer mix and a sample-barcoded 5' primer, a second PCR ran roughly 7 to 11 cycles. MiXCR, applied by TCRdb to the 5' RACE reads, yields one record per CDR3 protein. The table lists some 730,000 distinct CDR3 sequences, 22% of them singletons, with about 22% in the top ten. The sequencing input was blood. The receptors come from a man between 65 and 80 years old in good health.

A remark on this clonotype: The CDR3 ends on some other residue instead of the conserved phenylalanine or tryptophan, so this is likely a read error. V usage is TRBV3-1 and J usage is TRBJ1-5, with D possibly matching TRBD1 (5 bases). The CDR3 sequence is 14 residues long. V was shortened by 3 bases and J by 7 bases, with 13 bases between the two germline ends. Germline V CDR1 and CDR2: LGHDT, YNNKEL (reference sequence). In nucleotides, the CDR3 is TGTGCCAGCAGCCAGTCGCAGGGAGGACAGCCCCAGCATCTT. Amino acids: CASSQSQGGQPQHL.

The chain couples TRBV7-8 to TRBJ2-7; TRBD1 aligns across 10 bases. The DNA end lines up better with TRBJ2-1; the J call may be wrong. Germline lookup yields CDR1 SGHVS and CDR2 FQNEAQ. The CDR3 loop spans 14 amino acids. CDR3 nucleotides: TGTGCCAGCAGCTCGGGACAGGGGTTTTATGAGCAGTTCTTC. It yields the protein CASSSGQGFYEQFF.

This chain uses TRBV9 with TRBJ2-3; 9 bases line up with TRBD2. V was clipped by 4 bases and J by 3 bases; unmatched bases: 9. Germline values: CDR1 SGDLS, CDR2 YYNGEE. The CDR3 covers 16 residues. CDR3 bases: TGTGCCAGCAGCTCCGCCGGGACTAGCCTTACAGATACGCAGTATTTT. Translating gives CASSSAGTSLTDTQYF.

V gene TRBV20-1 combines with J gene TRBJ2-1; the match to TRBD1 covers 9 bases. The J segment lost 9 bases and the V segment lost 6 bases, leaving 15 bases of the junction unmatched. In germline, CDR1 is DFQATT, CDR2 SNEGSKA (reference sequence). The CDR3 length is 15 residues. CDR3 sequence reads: CSAPRTGEPFGEQFF. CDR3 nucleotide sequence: TGCAGTGCCCCAAGGACAGGGGAACCGTTCGGTGAGCAGTTCTTC.

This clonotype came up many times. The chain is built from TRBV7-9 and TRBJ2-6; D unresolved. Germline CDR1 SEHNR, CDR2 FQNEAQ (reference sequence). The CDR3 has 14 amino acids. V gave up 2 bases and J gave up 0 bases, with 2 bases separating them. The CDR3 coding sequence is TGTGCCAGCAGCTTAAACTCTGGGGCCAACGTCCTGACTTTC. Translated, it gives CASSLNSGANVLTF.

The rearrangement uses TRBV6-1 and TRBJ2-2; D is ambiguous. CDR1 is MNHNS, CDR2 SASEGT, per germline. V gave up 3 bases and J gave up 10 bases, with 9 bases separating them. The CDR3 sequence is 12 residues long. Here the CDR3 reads CASSDPNLELFF. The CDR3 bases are TGTGCCAGCAGTGACCCCAACTTGGAGCTGTTTTTT.

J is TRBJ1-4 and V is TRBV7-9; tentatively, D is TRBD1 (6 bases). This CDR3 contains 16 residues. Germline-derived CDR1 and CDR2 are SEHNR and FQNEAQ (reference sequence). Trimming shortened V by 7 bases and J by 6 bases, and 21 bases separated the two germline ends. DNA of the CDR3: TGTGCCAGCACCCGATTCACAGGGAACTCGGATGAAAAACTGTTTTTT. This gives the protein CASTRFTGNSDEKLFF.

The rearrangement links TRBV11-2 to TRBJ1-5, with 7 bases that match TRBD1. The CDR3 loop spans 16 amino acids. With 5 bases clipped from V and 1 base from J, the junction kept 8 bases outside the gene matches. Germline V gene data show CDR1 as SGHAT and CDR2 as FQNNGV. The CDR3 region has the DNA TGTGCCAGCAGCGCGTTGACAGGGATCAGCAATCAGCCCCAGCATTTT. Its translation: CASSALTGISNQPQHF.

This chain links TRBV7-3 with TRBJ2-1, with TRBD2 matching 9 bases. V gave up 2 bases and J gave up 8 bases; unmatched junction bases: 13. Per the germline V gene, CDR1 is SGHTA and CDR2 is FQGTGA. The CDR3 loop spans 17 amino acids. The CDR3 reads CASSLGGVGGGAYEQFF. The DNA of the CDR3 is TGTGCCAGCAGCTTAGGAGGCGTCGGCGGGGGGGCTTATGAGCAGTTCTTC.

DNA for the CDR3: TGTGCCAGCAGCCAAGCGGGACAGGGGTCCCTTAGCTATGGCTACACCTTC. This encodes CASSQAGQGSLSYGYTF. The J gene is TRBJ1-2, the V gene TRBV14, with TRBD1 matching 10 bases. This CDR3 is built from 17 residues. The germline V gene encodes CDR1 SGHDN and CDR2 FVKESK. The ends lost 1 base at V and 4 bases at J; junction bases unmatched: 9.

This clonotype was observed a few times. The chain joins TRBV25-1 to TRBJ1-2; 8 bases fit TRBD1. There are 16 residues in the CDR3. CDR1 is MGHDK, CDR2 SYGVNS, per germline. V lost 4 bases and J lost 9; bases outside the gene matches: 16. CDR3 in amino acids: CASSVTPAGQGRRYTF. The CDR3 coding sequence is TGTGCCAGCAGTGTGACACCGGCCGGACAGGGTAGACGCTACACCTTC.

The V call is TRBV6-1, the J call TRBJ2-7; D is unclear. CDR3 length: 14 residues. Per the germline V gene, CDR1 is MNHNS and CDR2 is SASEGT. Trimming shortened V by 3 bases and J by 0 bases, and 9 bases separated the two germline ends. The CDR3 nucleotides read TGTGCCAGCAGTGATGTCAAGACCTCCTACGAGCAGTACTTC. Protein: CASSDVKTSYEQYF.

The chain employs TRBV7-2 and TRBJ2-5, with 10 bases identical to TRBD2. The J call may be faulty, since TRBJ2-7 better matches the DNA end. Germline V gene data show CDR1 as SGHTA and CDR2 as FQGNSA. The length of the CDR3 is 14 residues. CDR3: CASSLFSSGSEQYV. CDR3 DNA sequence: TGTGCCAGCAGCTTATTCTCTAGCGGGAGCGAGCAGTACGTC.

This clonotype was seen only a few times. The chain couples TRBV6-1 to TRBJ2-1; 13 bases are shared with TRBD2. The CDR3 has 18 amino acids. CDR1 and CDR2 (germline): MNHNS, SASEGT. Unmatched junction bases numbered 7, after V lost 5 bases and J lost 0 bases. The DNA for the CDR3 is TGTGCCAGCAGTCGGGGACTAGCGGGACGTGGCTCCTACAATGAGCAGTTCTTC. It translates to CASSRGLAGRGSYNEQFF.

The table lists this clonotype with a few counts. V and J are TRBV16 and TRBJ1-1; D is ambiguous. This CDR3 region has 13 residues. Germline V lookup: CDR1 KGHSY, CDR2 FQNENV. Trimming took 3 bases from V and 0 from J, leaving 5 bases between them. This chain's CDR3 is CASSQIMNTEAFF. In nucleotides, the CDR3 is TGTGCCAGCAGCCAGATTATGAACACTGAAGCTTTCTTT. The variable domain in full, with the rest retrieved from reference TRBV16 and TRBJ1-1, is GEEVAQTPKHLVRGEGQKAKLYCAPIKGHSYVFWYQQVLKNEFKFLISFQNENVFDETGMPKERFSAKCLPNSPCSLEIQATKLEDSAVYFCASSQIMNTEAFFGQGTRLTVV.

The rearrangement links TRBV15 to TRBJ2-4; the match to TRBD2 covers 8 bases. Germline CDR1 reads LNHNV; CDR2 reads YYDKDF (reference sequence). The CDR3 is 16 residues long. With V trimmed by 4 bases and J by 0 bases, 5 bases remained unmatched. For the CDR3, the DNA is TGTGCCACCAGCAACGGGACTAGGGTAGCCAAAAACATTCAGTACTTC. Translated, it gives CATSNGTRVAKNIQYF.

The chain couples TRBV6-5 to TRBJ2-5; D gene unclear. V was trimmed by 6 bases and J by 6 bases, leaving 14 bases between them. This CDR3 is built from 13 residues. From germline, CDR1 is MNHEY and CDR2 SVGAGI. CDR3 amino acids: CASSSDRLQTQYF. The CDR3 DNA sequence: TGTGCCAGCAGCTCGGACCGCCTGCAGACCCAGTACTTC.

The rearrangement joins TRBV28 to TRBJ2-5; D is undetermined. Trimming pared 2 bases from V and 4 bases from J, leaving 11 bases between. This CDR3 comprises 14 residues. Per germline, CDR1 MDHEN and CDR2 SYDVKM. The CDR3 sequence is CASSLNFLGETQYF. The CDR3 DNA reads TGTGCCAGCAGTTTAAACTTCCTGGGAGAGACCCAGTACTTC.

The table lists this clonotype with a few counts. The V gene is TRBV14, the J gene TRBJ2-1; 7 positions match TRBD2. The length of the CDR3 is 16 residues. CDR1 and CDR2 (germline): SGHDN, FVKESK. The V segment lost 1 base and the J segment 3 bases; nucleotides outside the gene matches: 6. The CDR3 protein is CASSQASGMGYNEQFF. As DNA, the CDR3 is TGTGCCAGCAGCCAAGCCAGCGGGATGGGCTACAATGAGCAGTTCTTC.